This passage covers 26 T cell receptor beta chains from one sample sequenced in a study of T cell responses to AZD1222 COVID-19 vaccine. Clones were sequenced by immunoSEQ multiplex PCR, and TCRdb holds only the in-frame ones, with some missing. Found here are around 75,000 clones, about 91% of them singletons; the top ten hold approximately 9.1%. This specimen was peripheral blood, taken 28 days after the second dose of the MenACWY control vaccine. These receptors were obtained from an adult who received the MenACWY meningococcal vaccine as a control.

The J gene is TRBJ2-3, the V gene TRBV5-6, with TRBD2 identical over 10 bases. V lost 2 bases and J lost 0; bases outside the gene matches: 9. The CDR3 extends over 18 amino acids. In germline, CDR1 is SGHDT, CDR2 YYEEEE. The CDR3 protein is CASSFYSGGPYSTDTQYF. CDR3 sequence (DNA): TGTGCCAGCAGCTTCTATAGCGGGGGGCCTTATAGCACAGATACGCAGTATTTT.

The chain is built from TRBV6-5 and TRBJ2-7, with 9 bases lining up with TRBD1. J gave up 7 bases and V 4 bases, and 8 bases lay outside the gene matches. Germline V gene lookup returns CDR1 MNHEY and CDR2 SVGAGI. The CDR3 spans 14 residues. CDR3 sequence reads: CASSSTGTGKEQYF. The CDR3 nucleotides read TGTGCCAGCAGTTCTACCGGGACAGGGAAAGAGCAGTACTTC.

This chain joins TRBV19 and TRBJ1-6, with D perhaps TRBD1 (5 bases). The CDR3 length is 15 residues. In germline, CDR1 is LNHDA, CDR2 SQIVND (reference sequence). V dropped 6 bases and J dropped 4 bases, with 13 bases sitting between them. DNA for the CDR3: TGTGCCAGTAGCTACCGACAGTCTTATAATTCACCCCTCCACTTT. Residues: CASSYRQSYNSPLHF.

CDR3 bases: TGTGCCAGCTCACCTCGGGAGAGGGAGAATTCACCCCTCCACTTT. It encodes CASSPRERENSPLHF. The chain employs TRBV18 and TRBJ1-6; D is ambiguous. V was shortened by 3 bases and J by 7 bases, with 13 bases between the two germline ends. The germline V gene has CDR1 KGHSH and CDR2 LQKENI. The CDR3 totals 15 residues.

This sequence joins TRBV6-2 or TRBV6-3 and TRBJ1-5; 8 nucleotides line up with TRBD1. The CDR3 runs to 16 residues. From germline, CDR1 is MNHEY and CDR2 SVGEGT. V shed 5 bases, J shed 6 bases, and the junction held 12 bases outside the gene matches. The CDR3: CASSPTGGKSGQPQHF. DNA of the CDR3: TGTGCCAGCAGTCCCACAGGGGGAAAGAGCGGTCAGCCCCAGCATTTT.

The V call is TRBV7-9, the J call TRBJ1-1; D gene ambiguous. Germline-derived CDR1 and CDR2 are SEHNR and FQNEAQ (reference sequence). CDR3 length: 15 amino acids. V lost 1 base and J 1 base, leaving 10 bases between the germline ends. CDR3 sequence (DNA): TGTGCCAGCAGCTTAGTACCGGGCCCGAACACTGAAGCTTTCTTT. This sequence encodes CASSLVPGPNTEAFF.

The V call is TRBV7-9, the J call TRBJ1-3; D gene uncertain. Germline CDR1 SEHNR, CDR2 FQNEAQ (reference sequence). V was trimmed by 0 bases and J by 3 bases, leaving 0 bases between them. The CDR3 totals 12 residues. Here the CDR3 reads CASSLAGNTIYF. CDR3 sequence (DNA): TGTGCCAGCAGCTTAGCTGGAAACACCATATATTTT.

The CDR3, as DNA: TGCGCCAGCAGCGCAACTACAGGGGTGGGCACCGGGGAGCTGTTTTTT. Translation gives CASSATTGVGTGELFF. J is TRBJ2-2 and V is TRBV5-1; TRBD1 aligns across 7 bases. The CDR3 length is 16 residues. V was pared by 4 bases and J by 4 bases, with 10 bases of the junction left unmatched. The V gene's germline CDR1 is SGHRS and CDR2 YFSETQ.

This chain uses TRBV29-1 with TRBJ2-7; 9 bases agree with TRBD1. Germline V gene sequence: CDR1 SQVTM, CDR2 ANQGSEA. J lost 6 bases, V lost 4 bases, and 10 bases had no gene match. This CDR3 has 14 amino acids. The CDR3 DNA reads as TGCAGCGTTGGCCCACAGGGGGCCCTTCGCGAGCAGTACTTC. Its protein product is CSVGPQGALREQYF.

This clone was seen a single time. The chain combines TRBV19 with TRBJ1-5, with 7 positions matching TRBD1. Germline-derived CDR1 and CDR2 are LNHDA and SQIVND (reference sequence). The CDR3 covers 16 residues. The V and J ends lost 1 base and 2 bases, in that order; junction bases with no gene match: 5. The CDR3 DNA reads TGTGCCAGTAGTATAGGGACAGGAGGAGGCAATCAGCCCCAGCATTTT. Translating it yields CASSIGTGGGNQPQHF.

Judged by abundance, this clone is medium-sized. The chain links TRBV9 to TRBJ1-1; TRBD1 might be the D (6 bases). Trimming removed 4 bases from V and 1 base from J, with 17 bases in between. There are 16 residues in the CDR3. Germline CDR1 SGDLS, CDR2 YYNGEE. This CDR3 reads CASSPEGGLWNTEAFF. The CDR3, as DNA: TGTGCCAGCAGCCCCGAGGGGGGCTTGTGGAACACTGAAGCTTTCTTT.

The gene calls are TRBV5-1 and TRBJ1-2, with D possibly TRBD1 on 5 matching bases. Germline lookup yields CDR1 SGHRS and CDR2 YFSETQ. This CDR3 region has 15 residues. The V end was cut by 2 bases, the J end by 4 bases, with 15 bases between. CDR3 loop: CASSFTGDSSYGYTF. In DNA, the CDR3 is TGCGCCAGCAGCTTCACAGGAGACTCAAGCTATGGCTACACCTTC.

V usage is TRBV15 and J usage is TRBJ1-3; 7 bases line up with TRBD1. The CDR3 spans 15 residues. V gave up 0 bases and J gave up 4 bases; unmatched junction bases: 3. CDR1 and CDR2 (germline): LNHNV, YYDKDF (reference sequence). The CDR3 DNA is TGTGCCACCAGCAGAGATGTGGGACAGGGAAACACCATATATTTT. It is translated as CATSRDVGQGNTIYF.

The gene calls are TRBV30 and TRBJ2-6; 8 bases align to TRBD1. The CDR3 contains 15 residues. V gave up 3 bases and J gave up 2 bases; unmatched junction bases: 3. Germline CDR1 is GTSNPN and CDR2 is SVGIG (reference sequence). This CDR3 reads CAWRRTGTGANVLTF. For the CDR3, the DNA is TGTGCCTGGAGACGGACAGGGACTGGGGCCAACGTCCTGACTTTC.

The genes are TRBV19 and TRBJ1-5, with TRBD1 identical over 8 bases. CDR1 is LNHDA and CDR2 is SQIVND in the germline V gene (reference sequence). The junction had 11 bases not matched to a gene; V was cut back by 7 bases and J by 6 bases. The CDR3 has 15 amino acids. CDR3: CASTSSGRGRQPQHF. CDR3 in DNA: TGTGCCAGTACCTCGTCGGGCAGGGGGCGTCAGCCCCAGCATTTT.

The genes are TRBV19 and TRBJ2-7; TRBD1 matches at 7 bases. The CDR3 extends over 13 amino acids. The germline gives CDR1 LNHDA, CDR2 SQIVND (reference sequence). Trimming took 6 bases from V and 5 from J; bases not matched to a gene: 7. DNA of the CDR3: TGTGCCAGTAGCGACAGGGTTGGAGACGAGCAGTACTTC. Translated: CASSDRVGDEQYF.

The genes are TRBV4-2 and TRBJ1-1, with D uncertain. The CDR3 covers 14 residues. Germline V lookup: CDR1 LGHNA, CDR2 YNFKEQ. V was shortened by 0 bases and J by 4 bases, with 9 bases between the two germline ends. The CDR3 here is CASSQESGTTEAFF. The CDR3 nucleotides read TGTGCCAGCAGCCAAGAGTCGGGAACCACTGAAGCTTTCTTT.

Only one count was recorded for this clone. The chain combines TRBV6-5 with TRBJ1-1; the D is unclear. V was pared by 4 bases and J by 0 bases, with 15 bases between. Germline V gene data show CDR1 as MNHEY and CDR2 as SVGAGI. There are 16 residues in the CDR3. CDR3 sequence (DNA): TGTGCCAGCAGTTCCAGCCTGCAGGTATTGAACACTGAAGCTTTCTTT. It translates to CASSSSLQVLNTEAFF.

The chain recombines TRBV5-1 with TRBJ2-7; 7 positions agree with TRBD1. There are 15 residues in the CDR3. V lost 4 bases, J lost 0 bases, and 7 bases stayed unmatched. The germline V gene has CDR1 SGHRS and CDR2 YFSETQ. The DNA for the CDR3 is TGCGCCAGCAGCCTGGGGACAGCTAGCTCCTACGAGCAGTACTTC. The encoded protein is CASSLGTASSYEQYF.

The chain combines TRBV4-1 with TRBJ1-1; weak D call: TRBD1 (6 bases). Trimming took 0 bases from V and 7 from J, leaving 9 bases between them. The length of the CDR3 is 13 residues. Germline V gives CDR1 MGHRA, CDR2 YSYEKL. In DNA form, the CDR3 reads TGCGCCAGCAGCCAAGATGACAGGCGTGAAGCTTTCTTT. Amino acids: CASSQDDRREAFF.

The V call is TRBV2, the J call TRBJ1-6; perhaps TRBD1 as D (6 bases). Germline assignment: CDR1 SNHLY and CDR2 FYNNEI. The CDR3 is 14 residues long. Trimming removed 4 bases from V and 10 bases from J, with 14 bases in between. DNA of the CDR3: TGTGCCAGCAGTGGGGAGGGGGTAGGCTCACCCCTCCACTTT. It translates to CASSGEGVGSPLHF.

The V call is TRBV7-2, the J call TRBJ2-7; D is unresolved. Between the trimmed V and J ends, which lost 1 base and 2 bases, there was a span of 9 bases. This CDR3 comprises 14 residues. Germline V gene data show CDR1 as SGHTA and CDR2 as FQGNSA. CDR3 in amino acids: CASSLDSQTYEQYF. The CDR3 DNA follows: TGTGCCAGCAGCTTAGATTCACAAACCTACGAGCAGTACTTC. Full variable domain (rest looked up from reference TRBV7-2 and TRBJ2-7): GAGVSQSPSNKVTEKGKDVELRCDPISGHTALYWYRQSLGQGLEFLIYFQGNSAPDKSGLPSDRFSAERTGGSVSTLTIQRTQQEDSAVYLCASSLDSQTYEQYFGPGTRLTVT.

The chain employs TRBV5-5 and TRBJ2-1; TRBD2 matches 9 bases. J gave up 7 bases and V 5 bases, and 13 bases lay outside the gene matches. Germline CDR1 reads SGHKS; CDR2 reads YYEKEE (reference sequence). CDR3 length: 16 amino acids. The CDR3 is CASSGVAGAAGNEQFF. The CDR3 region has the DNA TGTGCCAGCAGTGGTGTAGCGGGGGCTGCTGGGAATGAGCAGTTCTTC. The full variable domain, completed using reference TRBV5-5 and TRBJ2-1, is DAGVTQSPTHLIKTRGQQVTLRCSPISGHKSVSWYQQVLGQGPQFIFQYYEKEERGRGNFPDRFSARQFPNYSSELNVNALLLGDSALYLCASSGVAGAAGNEQFFGPGTRLTVL.

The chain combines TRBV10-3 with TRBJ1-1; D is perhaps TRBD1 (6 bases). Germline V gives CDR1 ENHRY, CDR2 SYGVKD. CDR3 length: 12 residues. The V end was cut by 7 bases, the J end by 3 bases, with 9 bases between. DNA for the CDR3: TGTGCCATCAAATCAGGGGACACTGAAGCTTTCTTT. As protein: CAIKSGDTEAFF.

The CDR3 DNA sequence: TGTGCCAGCAGCCGGCAGGGGGAGAACACTGAAGCTTTCTTT. This sequence encodes CASSRQGENTEAFF. This rearrangement joins TRBV5-4 to TRBJ1-1; TRBD1 matches at 7 bases. The CDR3 has 14 residues. V gave up 4 bases and J gave up 1 base; unmatched junction bases: 4. Germline CDR1 reads SGHNT; CDR2 reads YYREEE (reference sequence).

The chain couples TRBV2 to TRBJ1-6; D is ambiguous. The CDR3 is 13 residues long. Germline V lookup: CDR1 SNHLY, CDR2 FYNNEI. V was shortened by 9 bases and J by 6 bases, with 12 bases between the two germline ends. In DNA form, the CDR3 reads TGTGCCAGTTCGCAAGGACTTAATTCACCCCTCCACTTT. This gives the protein CASSQGLNSPLHF.